This T cell receptor (beta chain) is from a study of cytomegalovirus exposure and HLA in healthy donors. Points from the study as a whole: Most observed TCR sequences were rare, whereas some public TCRs were detected in many donors. When analyzed later, the rates of TCR association showed variation by HLA locus, with DRB1 the most and HLA-C the fewest.

Healthy bone marrow donors made up the donor group. V shed 9 bases, J shed 4 bases, and the junction held 9 bases outside the gene matches. Per the germline V gene, CDR1 is ENHRY and CDR2 is SYGVKD. This CDR3 region has 13 residues. About this clone: Its antigen is unidentified.

The PCR employed 60 Vbeta primers together with 13 Jbeta primers. Libraries were prepared by immunoSEQ multiplex PCR; TCRdb keeps only in-frame clonotypes and omits some of them. The sample has about 150,000 clones, under 75% seen once. This chain links TRBV10-3 with TRBJ2-7, with TRBD2 identical over 7 bases. The source is a woman aged 55-70 years in good health and CMV-seropositive. The source material was PBMCs. CDR3 nucleotides: TGTGCCATGGGGAGGGATGGAGGGTACGAGCAGTACTTC. Amino acid sequence: CAMGRDGGYEQYF.